This T cell receptor beta chain came from a study of cytomegalovirus exposure and HLA in healthy donors. This clone was seen just once. Its antigen is not known. Deletions cut 1 base from V and 6 bases from J, with 13 bases between. The CDR3 covers 15 residues. Germline CDR1 and CDR2: SGHTA and FQGTGA. Whole-study findings and limits: By a later analysis, the bulk of CMV-associated TCR beta chains appeared HLA-restricted. Compared with the roughly 700-donor mean, an Asian-associated ancestry cluster reportedly had fewer N-insertions, according to a later analysis.

This PCR relied on a set of 60 Vbeta primers and 13 Jbeta primers. TCRdb keeps only in-frame clones here, not all; method: immunoSEQ multiplex PCR. The top ten clones hold 4.5% to 5.5% of a sample with 170,000 or so clones, approximately 80% of them seen once. The sample comprised PBMCs. The chain recombines TRBV7-3 with TRBJ1-3, with D possibly TRBD1 on 6 matching bases. This TCR was sampled from a man aged 18 to 30 in good health and CMV-seronegative. CDR3 sequence (DNA): TGTGCCAGCAGCTTAAGTCCAGGGGCTGAAAACACCATATATTTT. Its translation is CASSLSPGAENTIYF.